This passage covers 26 T cell receptor beta chains from one sample sequenced in a study of blood T cell repertoires in COVID-19. Clones were sequenced by immunoSEQ multiplex PCR, and TCRdb holds only the in-frame ones, with some missing. The sample comprises around 50,000 clones, approximately 80% of which are singletons, and around 7% rests with the top ten. The sample consisted of peripheral blood. All receptors derive from a man aged 35 to 55 with acute or convalescent COVID-19.

V usage is TRBV24-1 and J usage is TRBJ2-5; D might be TRBD2 (6 bases). V lost 4 bases, J lost 1 base, and 9 bases lay in between. Germline CDR1 KGHDR, CDR2 SFDVKD. This CDR3 has 14 amino acids. CDR3 in amino acids: CATSDPGLQETQYF. The DNA for the CDR3 is TGTGCCACCAGTGACCCGGGACTCCAAGAGACCCAGTACTTC.

DNA for the CDR3: TGTGCCAGCAGCCTTTGGGGGGGGTCCTACAATGAGCAGTTCTTC. Amino acids: CASSLWGGSYNEQFF. J is TRBJ2-1 and V is TRBV3-1 (or the pseudogene TRBV3-2); 7 positions agree with TRBD2. CDR1 LGHDT and CDR2 YNNKEL come from the germline V gene (reference sequence). The V segment lost 4 bases and the J segment 1 base; nucleotides outside the gene matches: 4. The CDR3 has 15 amino acids.

V gene TRBV30 combines with J gene TRBJ1-2, with D perhaps matching TRBD1 (6 bases). CDR3 length equals 14 residues. CDR1 GTSNPN and CDR2 SVGIG come from the germline V gene (reference sequence). V was pared by 4 bases and J by 1 base, with 13 bases between. As DNA, the CDR3 is TGTGCCTGGACCCGGGACATATTTAACTATGGCTACACCTTC. It yields the protein CAWTRDIFNYGYTF.

V and J are TRBV5-1 and TRBJ2-1, with D maybe TRBD2 (6 bases). V was shortened by 5 bases and J by 7 bases, with 16 bases between the two germline ends. Germline loops: CDR1 SGHRS, CDR2 YFSETQ. The CDR3 totals 14 residues. CDR3 loop: CASSVMGGWNEQFF. The CDR3 nucleotides read TGCGCCAGCAGTGTAATGGGGGGTTGGAATGAGCAGTTCTTC.

The gene calls are TRBV30 and TRBJ2-3; D not certain. V lost 2 bases, J lost 6 bases, and 9 bases lay in between. The CDR3 spans 12 residues. The germline V gene encodes CDR1 GTSNPN and CDR2 SVGIG (reference sequence). The CDR3 here is CAWSFSLDTQYF. CDR3 in DNA: TGTGCCTGGAGTTTCTCCCTGGATACGCAGTATTTT. Based on the CDR3 plus reference TRBV30 and TRBJ2-3, the full variable domain is SQTIHQWPATLVQPVGSPLSLECTVEGTSNPNLYWYRQAAGRGLQLLFYSVGIGQISSEVPQNLSASRPQDRQFILSSKKLLLSDSGFYLCAWSFSLDTQYFGPGTRLTVL.

The chain links TRBV28 to TRBJ1-4, with 9 bases fitting TRBD1. Germline lookup yields CDR1 MDHEN and CDR2 SYDVKM. Trimming took 7 bases from V and 8 from J; bases not matched to a gene: 8. The CDR3 covers 14 residues. The CDR3 DNA reads TGTGCCAGCAAGGGACAGGGTGGAAACGAAAAACTGTTTTTT. Its translation: CASKGQGGNEKLFF.

The chain couples TRBV11-2 to TRBJ2-3; possible D gene TRBD1, 6 bases. V lost 5 bases and J lost 9, with 9 bases in between. CDR3 length: 11 residues. In germline, CDR1 is SGHAT, CDR2 FQNNGV. CDR3 protein: CASSPGQTQYF. CDR3 coding DNA: TGTGCCAGCAGCCCGGGACAAACGCAGTATTTT. Using reference TRBV11-2 and TRBJ2-3 for the parts outside the CDR3, the full variable domain is EAGVAQSPRYKIIEKRQSVAFWCNPISGHATLYWYQQILGQGPKLLIQFQNNGVVDDSQLPKDRFSAERLKGVDSTLKIQPAKLEDSAVYLCASSPGQTQYFGPGTRLTVL.

The chain carries TRBV6-4 and TRBJ2-7; TRBD1 matches 8 bases. CDR3 length: 13 residues. Trimming cost V 9 bases and J 1 base; bases outside gene matches: 5. Per germline, CDR1 MRHNA and CDR2 SNTAGT. For the CDR3, the DNA is TGTGCCAGGACAGGGGCGGTTTCCTACGAGCAGTACTTC. Translated: CARTGAVSYEQYF.

For the CDR3, the DNA is TGTGCCAGCAGCACCCTGGCTTTACACGCACGAAACACCATATATTTT. It translates to CASSTLALHARNTIYF. V gene TRBV3-1 (or the pseudogene TRBV3-2) combines with J gene TRBJ1-3, with D unresolved. V was clipped by 5 bases and J by 5 bases, with 19 bases between them. The CDR3 is 16 amino acids. Germline-derived CDR1 and CDR2 are LGHDT and YNNKEL (reference sequence).

The chain has TRBV24-1 and TRBJ1-2, with 10 bases aligning to TRBD1. Germline V gene sequence: CDR1 KGHDR, CDR2 SFDVKD. The CDR3 spans 15 residues. Unmatched junction bases numbered 8, after V lost 4 bases and J lost 7 bases. DNA of the CDR3: TGTGCCACCAGTGAAAACAGACAGGGGGCGATTGGCTACACCTTC. Translated: CATSENRQGAIGYTF.

The V and J genes are TRBV28 and TRBJ1-6; D gene uncertain. Per germline, CDR1 MDHEN and CDR2 SYDVKM. This CDR3 has 14 amino acids. V gave up 6 bases and J gave up 5 bases, with 11 bases separating them. This CDR3 is CASRHGGHNSPLHF. The CDR3 nucleotides read TGTGCCAGCAGGCATGGAGGACATAATTCACCCCTCCACTTT.

This chain joins TRBV6-5 and TRBJ2-2, with D possibly matching TRBD2 (7 bases). The CDR3 is made up of 14 amino acids. V was trimmed by 4 bases and J by 9 bases, leaving 15 bases between them. Germline V gives CDR1 MNHEY, CDR2 SVGAGI. The CDR3 here is CASSSSAGARELFF. The DNA of the CDR3 is TGTGCCAGCAGTTCCTCGGCGGGGGCCCGGGAGCTGTTTTTT.

Notes on this clone: Other DNA variants within this sample encode the same CDR3. The chain carries TRBV27 and TRBJ2-6; D call uncertain. Trimming shortened V by 8 bases and J by 0 bases, and 5 bases separated the two germline ends. This CDR3 comprises 13 residues. Germline V gives CDR1 MNHEY, CDR2 SMNVEV (reference sequence). The CDR3 DNA sequence: TGTGCCAGCCGAGCCTCTGGGGCCAACGTCCTGACTTTC. Its translation: CASRASGANVLTF. Looking up the rest from reference TRBV27 and TRBJ2-6 gives the full variable domain: EAQVTQNPRYLITVTGKKLTVTCSQNMNHEYMSWYRQDPGLGLRQIYYSMNVEVTDKGDVPEGYKVSRKEKRNFPLILESPSPNQTSLYFCASRASGANVLTFGAGSRLTVL.

The genes are TRBV6-5 and TRBJ2-1, with 9 bases matching TRBD1. This CDR3 has 14 amino acids. Germline values: CDR1 MNHEY, CDR2 SVGAGI. V lost 10 bases, J lost 6 bases, and 10 bases stayed unmatched. CDR3 sequence (DNA): TGTGCCACCACCAAACAGGGGGCTAGCAATGAGCAGTTCTTC. Translating gives CATTKQGASNEQFF.

The V call is TRBV28, the J call TRBJ1-2; 7 nucleotides line up with TRBD1. V was clipped by 2 bases and J by 6 bases; unmatched bases: 6. This CDR3 is built from 14 residues. Germline loops: CDR1 MDHEN, CDR2 SYDVKM. CDR3 protein: CASSLLTGTDGYTF. The CDR3 nucleotides are TGTGCCAGCAGTTTACTCACAGGGACAGATGGCTACACCTTC.

This chain uses TRBV5-6 with TRBJ1-2; 7 nucleotides line up with TRBD1. The CDR3 sequence is 14 residues long. J lost 4 bases, V lost 3 bases, and 6 bases had no gene match. Germline V lookup: CDR1 SGHDT, CDR2 YYEEEE. The chain's CDR3 is CASSWTDRAYGYTF. CDR3 DNA: TGTGCCAGCAGCTGGACCGACAGGGCCTATGGCTACACCTTC.

This clone was detected only once. Written as DNA, the CDR3 is TGTGCCATCAGTGAGGAACAGCAAAGCTCCTACGAGCAGTACTTC. This sequence encodes CAISEEQQSSYEQYF. V is TRBV10-3 and J is TRBJ2-7; no clear D gene. The germline V and J ends were trimmed by 2 bases and 0 bases, with 11 bases remaining between them. Germline CDR1 and CDR2: ENHRY and SYGVKD. The CDR3 has 15 amino acids.

The V and J genes are TRBV6-5 and TRBJ1-1; 12 positions match TRBD1. Germline V CDR1 and CDR2: MNHEY, SVGAGI. V dropped 6 bases and J dropped 5; count of bases not matched to a gene: 7. CDR3 length equals 15 residues. Here the CDR3 DNA reads TGTGCCAGCAGAAGGGGACAGGGGGCTCAGACTGAAGCTTTCTTT. This gives the protein CASRRGQGAQTEAFF.

V is TRBV9 and J is TRBJ1-6; D ambiguous. Germline lookup yields CDR1 SGDLS and CDR2 YYNGEE. The CDR3 contains 13 residues. Trimming pared 0 bases from V and 7 bases from J, leaving 5 bases between. CDR3: CASSVGQNSPLHF. For the CDR3, the DNA is TGTGCCAGCAGCGTAGGTCAGAATTCACCCCTCCACTTT.

Notes on this clone: The sample has other DNA sequences that encode this CDR3 too. The V and J genes are TRBV12-3 or TRBV12-4 and TRBJ1-1; no definite D call. The germline V and J ends were trimmed by 3 bases and 4 bases, with 6 bases remaining between them. There are 12 residues in the CDR3. This CDR3 reads CASSFGGTEAFF. The CDR3 DNA reads as TGTGCCAGCAGTTTTGGAGGCACTGAAGCTTTCTTT.

This sequence joins TRBV5-5 and TRBJ2-5; perhaps TRBD1 as D (6 bases). V dropped 4 bases and J dropped 1 base, with 11 bases sitting between them. The CDR3 extends over 14 amino acids. Germline assignment: CDR1 SGHKS and CDR2 YYEKEE (reference sequence). The CDR3 DNA sequence: TGTGCCAGCAGCCCCATCAGGGGCCAAGAGACCCAGTACTTC. This gives the protein CASSPIRGQETQYF.

The V call is TRBV6-2 or TRBV6-3, the J call TRBJ1-5; 7 bases are shared with TRBD1. Trimming at V came to 2 bases and at J to 0 bases, leaving 7 bases not matched to a gene. Per the germline V gene, CDR1 is MNHEY and CDR2 is SVGEGT. The CDR3 is 17 residues long. CDR3 nucleotide sequence: TGTGCCAGCAGTTACCGGAAGACAGGGCTTAGCAATCAGCCCCAGCATTTT. Encoded protein: CASSYRKTGLSNQPQHF.

The gene calls are TRBV7-2 and TRBJ1-1; 9 bases line up with TRBD1. From germline, CDR1 is SGHTA and CDR2 FQGNSA. Trimming cost V 5 bases and J 4 bases; bases outside gene matches: 11. This CDR3 region has 16 residues. The DNA of the CDR3 is TGTGCCAGCAGCCCCACAGGGGGCGAAGGGGTCACTGAAGCTTTCTTT. Its protein is CASSPTGGEGVTEAFF.

V gene TRBV5-1 combines with J gene TRBJ1-4; 10 bases align to TRBD1. CDR3 size: 16 residues. Losses at the gene ends were 4 bases for V and 3 bases for J; bases not matched to a gene: 6. From germline, CDR1 is SGHRS and CDR2 YFSETQ. The DNA for the CDR3 is TGCGCCAGCAGCGCCGGGACAGGGGCTCCTAATGAAAAACTGTTTTTT. It encodes CASSAGTGAPNEKLFF.

V gene TRBV5-4 combines with J gene TRBJ2-5; D possibly corresponds to TRBD1 (7 bases). The CDR3 has 14 amino acids. The germline V gene encodes CDR1 SGHNT and CDR2 YYREEE (reference sequence). Trimming cost V 5 bases and J 1 base, with 12 bases left between them. The CDR3 sequence is CASSPQGGQETQYF. The CDR3 DNA reads TGTGCCAGCAGTCCTCAGGGGGGCCAAGAGACCCAGTACTTC.

The chain links TRBV15 to TRBJ1-2; D is undetermined. CDR1 is LNHNV, CDR2 YYDKDF, per germline (reference sequence). CDR3 length: 15 amino acids. Trimming removed 0 bases from V and 4 bases from J, with 12 bases in between. In DNA form, the CDR3 reads TGTGCCACCAGCAGAGAGGGAGGCCAGTCCTATGGCTACACCTTC. This encodes CATSREGGQSYGYTF.